This T cell receptor (beta chain) derives from a study of T cell clonality in common variable immunodeficiency. TCRdb's copy holds only in-frame clones and misses some; the assay was immunoSEQ multiplex PCR. The sample offers more than 35,000 clones and no singletons, the top ten holding roughly 6%. As regards this clone: Its antigen is unknown. Read sequence stops 3 residues before the CDR3 end, and the germline J gene provides the missing end.

Diagnosis required reduced IgG, IgA and/or IgM with specific antibody deficiency. Aged about 8 to 64 years, CVID subjects averaged roughly 39 years old. The CDR3 length is 14 residues. In germline, CDR1 is SQVTM, CDR2 ANQGSEA. Trimming removed 0 bases at V and 0 bases at J, with 9 bases between. Study-level points and caveats: Authors noted CVID clonality's cause needs subpopulation repertoire sequencing. In common variable immunodeficiency, TCR beta chains reportedly carried fewer deletions and N-nucleotide insertions.

The genes are TRBV29-1 and TRBJ2-7, with D maybe TRBD1 (6 bases). The source is a human donor with common variable immunodeficiency. Sequenced: peripheral blood mononuclear cells. The CDR3 sequence: CSVEDLRGSYEQYF. The covered CDR3 bases are TGCAGCGTTGAAGATCTCAGGGGCTCCTACGAG.